The 25 T cell receptor beta chains below were found in one sample sequenced in a study of blood T cell repertoires in COVID-19. Sequencing was performed with immunoSEQ multiplex PCR; in TCRdb, only in-frame clones are kept and a portion is missing. The sample holds approximately 200,000 clones, around 95% seen once. The sample taken for sequencing was peripheral blood. Source of these receptors: a young man with COVID-19, enrolled during active disease.

In this sample, this clone turned up once. The CDR3 DNA reads as TGTGCCAGTAGTATCCAGGGATCTCTGGGGCAGCCCCAGCATTTT. Its protein is CASSIQGSLGQPQHF. The V call is TRBV19, the J call TRBJ1-5; the D gene is possibly TRBD1 (5 bases). Trimming took off 3 bases at V and 7 bases at J, with 16 bases between the two ends. Per germline, CDR1 LNHDA and CDR2 SQIVND (reference sequence). The CDR3 consists of 15 residues.

This clone has a single count. The chain links TRBV14 to TRBJ1-5; D remains unclear. With 4 bases removed from V and 4 bases from J, the gap between germline ends came to 8 bases. CDR3 length equals 13 residues. Germline CDR1 reads SGHDN; CDR2 reads FVKESK. In DNA, the CDR3 is TGTGCCAGCAGCCGATCGAGGAATCAGCCCCAGCATTTT. Translated: CASSRSRNQPQHF.

This chain links TRBV19 with TRBJ2-2; 12 bases match TRBD2. CDR1 and CDR2 from the germline V gene are LNHDA and SQIVND (reference sequence). This CDR3 region has 17 residues. The ends lost 6 bases at V and 7 bases at J; junction bases unmatched: 12. In DNA, the CDR3 is TGTGCCAGTAGCCAGACTAGCGGGGGTCCTCTAGGCGGGGAGCTGTTTTTT. This codes for CASSQTSGGPLGGELFF.

The J gene is TRBJ1-2, the V gene TRBV19; D gene uncertain. Germline V gene lookup returns CDR1 LNHDA and CDR2 SQIVND (reference sequence). V was pared by 0 bases and J by 5 bases, with 7 bases between. This CDR3 has 13 residues. The CDR3 sequence is CASSIDSGYGYTF. The CDR3 DNA reads TGTGCCAGTAGTATAGATTCGGGGTATGGCTACACCTTC.

The rearrangement links TRBV1 to TRBJ2-2; the D call TRBD2 from the table was never checked on the DNA. TRBV1 is a documented pseudogene. CDR3 length: 17 amino acids. The CDR3 coding sequence is TGCACCAGCAGCCAAGGGACTAGCGGGGGCGACACCGGGGAGCTGTTTTTT. Translation: CTSSQGTSGGDTGELFF.

This sequence joins TRBV19 and TRBJ2-7; 7 nucleotides align to TRBD1. V shed 5 bases, J shed 2 bases, and the junction held 6 bases outside the gene matches. CDR3 length: 14 residues. Germline CDR1 and CDR2: LNHDA and SQIVND (reference sequence). The CDR3 here is CASSAWDSPYEQYF. The CDR3 DNA follows: TGTGCCAGTAGTGCCTGGGACAGCCCCTACGAGCAGTACTTC.

The V gene is TRBV5-5, the J gene TRBJ2-1, with unresolved D. The CDR3 covers 14 residues. V was clipped by 0 bases and J by 0 bases, with 4 bases between them. The germline gives CDR1 SGHKS, CDR2 YYEKEE (reference sequence). The CDR3, as DNA: TGTGCCAGCAGCTTGGACAGCTCCTACAATGAGCAGTTCTTC. This translates into CASSLDSSYNEQFF.

The rearrangement joins TRBV19 to TRBJ1-1, with 9 bases identical to TRBD1. Germline assignment: CDR1 LNHDA and CDR2 SQIVND (reference sequence). The ends lost 5 bases at V and 0 bases at J; junction bases unmatched: 1. There are 14 residues in the CDR3. The CDR3 sequence is CASSGQGMNTEAFF. The DNA of the CDR3 is TGTGCCAGTAGTGGACAGGGGATGAACACTGAAGCTTTCTTT.

This chain links TRBV30 with TRBJ1-4; D unclear. V dropped 0 bases and J dropped 8 bases, with 10 bases sitting between them. The CDR3 consists of 13 residues. Germline values: CDR1 GTSNPN, CDR2 SVGIG (reference sequence). This CDR3 reads CAWSVSRLEKLFF. DNA for the CDR3: TGTGCCTGGAGTGTTTCCAGGTTAGAAAAACTGTTTTTT.

This clone was picked up one time. The chain links TRBV4-2 to TRBJ2-1, with 10 bases identical to TRBD2. The CDR3 totals 18 residues. From germline, CDR1 is LGHNA and CDR2 YNFKEQ. V lost 0 bases to trimming and J lost 7 bases; unmatched junction nucleotides: 12. CDR3 amino acids: CASSQDGLAGEARNEQFF. CDR3 in DNA: TGTGCCAGCAGCCAAGATGGGCTAGCGGGGGAAGCAAGGAATGAGCAGTTCTTC.

The chain has TRBV5-4 and TRBJ2-1; 7 bases match TRBD2. The CDR3 has 17 amino acids. The germline gives CDR1 SGHNT, CDR2 YYREEE (reference sequence). The junction had 11 bases not matched to a gene; V was cut back by 4 bases and J by 1 base. The CDR3 protein is CASSLGGGDPSYNEQFF. The DNA of the CDR3 is TGTGCCAGCAGCCTGGGGGGGGGAGACCCTTCCTACAATGAGCAGTTCTTC. Supplemented by reference TRBV5-4 and TRBJ2-1, the full variable domain reads ETGVTQSPTHLIKTRGQQVTLRCSSQSGHNTVSWYQQALGQGPQFIFQYYREEENGRGNFPPRFSGLQFPNYSSELNVNALELDDSALYLCASSLGGGDPSYNEQFFGPGTRLTVL.

The chain recombines TRBV5-1 with TRBJ1-3, with D perhaps TRBD1 (6 bases). Between the trimmed V and J ends, which lost 5 bases and 2 bases, there was a span of 14 bases. CDR1 and CDR2 from the germline V gene are SGHRS and YFSETQ. The CDR3 runs to 15 residues. CDR3 DNA sequence: TGCGCCAGCAGGCCCAGGGGCGTCGCTGGAAACACCATATATTTT. It is translated as CASRPRGVAGNTIYF.

The CDR3 is CASSLDLVGGRRVEQFF. Here the CDR3 DNA reads TGTGCCAGCAGCTTAGATCTGGTAGGGGGCCGACGGGTTGAGCAGTTCTTC. This chain joins TRBV11-3 and TRBJ2-1, with 7 bases matching TRBD1. There are 17 residues in the CDR3. V was clipped by 0 bases and J by 9 bases; unmatched bases: 14. Germline lookup yields CDR1 SGHNT and CDR2 YENEEA.

In its sample, this clone was seen a few times. The rearrangement links TRBV18 to TRBJ2-7; 7 positions match TRBD2. Germline V lookup: CDR1 KGHSH, CDR2 LQKENI. V shed 6 bases and J 1 base; nucleotides not matched to a gene: 6. The CDR3 length is 14 residues. DNA for the CDR3: TGTGCCAGCTCTAGGCTAGCGGCATCCTACGAGCAGTACTTC. It encodes CASSRLAASYEQYF.

The chain combines TRBV12-5 with TRBJ1-1; D unresolved. The V end was cut by 5 bases, the J end by 1 base, with 8 bases between. The CDR3 extends over 13 amino acids. Per the germline V gene, CDR1 is LGHNT and CDR2 is FRNRAP. CDR3 sequence: CASGTDTNTEAFF. CDR3 nucleotide sequence: TGTGCTAGTGGTACTGACACGAACACTGAAGCTTTCTTT.

This chain joins TRBV9 and TRBJ2-2, with a weak D call TRBD2 (5 bases). V shed 0 bases and J shed 0 bases, with 9 bases lying between them. The germline V gene has CDR1 SGDLS and CDR2 YYNGEE. The CDR3 covers 16 residues. As DNA, the CDR3 is TGTGCCAGCAGCGTAGCAGCGGACTCGAACACCGGGGAGCTGTTTTTT. This gives the protein CASSVAADSNTGELFF.

The DNA of the CDR3 is TGTGCCAGCAGTAGAGGGGGCAACGGCAATCAGCCCCAGCATTTT. This codes for CASSRGGNGNQPQHF. The chain couples TRBV2 to TRBJ1-5, with 7 bases fitting TRBD1. The germline gives CDR1 SNHLY, CDR2 FYNNEI. The length of the CDR3 is 15 residues. The V and J ends lost 5 bases and 2 bases, in that order; junction bases with no gene match: 6.

The chain employs TRBV6-5 and TRBJ1-4, with a tentative D call TRBD1 (6 bases). Per germline, CDR1 MNHEY and CDR2 SVGAGI. V was pared by 6 bases and J by 6 bases, with 14 bases between. The CDR3 is made up of 14 amino acids. This CDR3 is CASSPQGYDEKLFF. The CDR3, as DNA: TGTGCCAGCAGCCCACAGGGTTACGATGAAAAACTGTTTTTT.

The chain links TRBV28 to TRBJ2-7; 9 bases agree with TRBD1. The CDR3 runs 13 residues. Germline trimming cut 6 bases from V and 4 bases from J; bases unmatched to any gene: 4. Per the germline V gene, CDR1 is MDHEN and CDR2 is SYDVKM. CDR3 amino acids: CASRRQGDYEQYF. The CDR3 DNA reads TGTGCCAGCAGGCGACAGGGGGATTACGAGCAGTACTTC.

J is TRBJ1-6 and V is TRBV21-1. TRBV21-1 counts as a pseudogene. This CDR3 spans 16 amino acids. The CDR3 protein is CASSKGRIADNSPLHF. For the CDR3, the DNA is TGTGCCAGCAGCAAAGGTAGAATAGCCGATAATTCACCCCTCCACTTT.

The J gene is TRBJ2-3, the V gene TRBV6-4; 14 nucleotides agree with TRBD2. CDR3 length equals 15 residues. V trimming: 5 bases; J trimming: 3 bases; junction bases outside the gene matches: 1. Germline assignment: CDR1 MRHNA and CDR2 SNTAGT. CDR3 bases: TGTGCCAGCAGTTGGACTAGCGGGGGGACAGATACGCAGTATTTT. Its protein is CASSWTSGGTDTQYF.

The CDR3 sequence: CASSTQGYDNSPLHF. CDR3 bases: TGTGCCAGCAGTACACAGGGGTACGATAATTCACCCCTCCACTTT. The genes are TRBV6-5 and TRBJ1-6; 7 positions match TRBD1. Per the germline V gene, CDR1 is MNHEY and CDR2 is SVGAGI. V dropped 5 bases and J dropped 5; count of bases not matched to a gene: 6. The CDR3 runs to 15 residues.

The gene calls are TRBV6-5 and TRBJ2-7, with TRBD1 as a possible D gene (6 bases). The V gene lost 8 bases and the J gene lost 3 bases, with 14 bases spanning the gap. The CDR3 consists of 13 residues. Germline V CDR1 and CDR2: MNHEY, SVGAGI. The CDR3 spells CASGRDTDYEQYF. The CDR3 nucleotides read TGTGCCAGCGGAAGGGACACGGACTACGAGCAGTACTTC.

The chain carries TRBV4-1 and TRBJ1-2; a weak D match, TRBD1 (5 bases). The CDR3 runs to 16 residues. V lost 2 bases and J lost 4, with 17 bases in between. CDR1 is MGHRA and CDR2 is YSYEKL in the germline V gene. As DNA, the CDR3 is TGCGCCAGCAGCCAAACCAGCTCAGGGTCTGCCTATGGCTACACCTTC. Its protein product is CASSQTSSGSAYGYTF.

About this clone itself: This specimen includes other DNA sequences encoding the same CDR3. The chain has TRBV5-1 and TRBJ2-7; tentatively, D is TRBD1 (5 bases). Germline V CDR1 and CDR2: SGHRS, YFSETQ. V lost 1 base and J 4 bases, leaving 12 bases between the germline ends. This CDR3 comprises 14 residues. The CDR3 sequence is CASSLQGLRYEQYF. Written as DNA, the CDR3 is TGCGCCAGCAGCTTGCAGGGTCTGAGGTACGAGCAGTACTTC.